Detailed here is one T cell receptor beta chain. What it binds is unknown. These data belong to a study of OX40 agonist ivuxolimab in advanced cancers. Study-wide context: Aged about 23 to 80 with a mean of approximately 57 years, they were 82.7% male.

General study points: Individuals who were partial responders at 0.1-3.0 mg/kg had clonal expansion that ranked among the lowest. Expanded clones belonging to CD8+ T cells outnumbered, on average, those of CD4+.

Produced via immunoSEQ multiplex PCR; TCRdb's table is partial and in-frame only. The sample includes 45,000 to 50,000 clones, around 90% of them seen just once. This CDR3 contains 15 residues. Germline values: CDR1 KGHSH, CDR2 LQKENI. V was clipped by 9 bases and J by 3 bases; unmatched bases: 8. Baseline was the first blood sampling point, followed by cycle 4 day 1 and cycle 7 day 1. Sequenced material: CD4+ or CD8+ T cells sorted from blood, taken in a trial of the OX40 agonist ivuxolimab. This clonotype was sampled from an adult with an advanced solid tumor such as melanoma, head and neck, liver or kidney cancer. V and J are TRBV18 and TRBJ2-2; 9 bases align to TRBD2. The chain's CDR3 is CARPIAGDDTGELFF. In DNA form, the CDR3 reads TGTGCCAGACCTATAGCGGGAGATGACACCGGGGAGCTGTTTTTT.